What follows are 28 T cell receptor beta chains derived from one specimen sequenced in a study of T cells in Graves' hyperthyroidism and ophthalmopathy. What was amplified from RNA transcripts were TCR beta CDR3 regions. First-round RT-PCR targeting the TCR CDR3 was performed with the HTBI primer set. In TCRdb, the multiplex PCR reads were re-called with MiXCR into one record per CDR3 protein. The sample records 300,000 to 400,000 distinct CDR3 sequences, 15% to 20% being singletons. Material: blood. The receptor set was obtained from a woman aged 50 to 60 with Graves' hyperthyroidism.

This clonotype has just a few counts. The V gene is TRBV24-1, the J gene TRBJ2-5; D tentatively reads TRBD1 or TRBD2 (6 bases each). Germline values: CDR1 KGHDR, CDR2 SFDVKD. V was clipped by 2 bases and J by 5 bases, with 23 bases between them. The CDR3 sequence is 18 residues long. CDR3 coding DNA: TGTGCCACCAGTGATTCAACCCCCCCCACAGGGAGGACGGAGACCCAGTACTTC. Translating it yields CATSDSTPPTGRTETQYF.

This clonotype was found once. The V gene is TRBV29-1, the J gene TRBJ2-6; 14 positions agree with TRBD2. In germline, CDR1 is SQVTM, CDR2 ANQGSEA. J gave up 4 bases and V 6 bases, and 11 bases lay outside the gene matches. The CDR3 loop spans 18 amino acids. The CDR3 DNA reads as TGCAGCGTGTCCGGGACTAGCGGGAGAGAGTACGGGGCCAACGTCCTGACTTTC. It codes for CSVSGTSGREYGANVLTF.

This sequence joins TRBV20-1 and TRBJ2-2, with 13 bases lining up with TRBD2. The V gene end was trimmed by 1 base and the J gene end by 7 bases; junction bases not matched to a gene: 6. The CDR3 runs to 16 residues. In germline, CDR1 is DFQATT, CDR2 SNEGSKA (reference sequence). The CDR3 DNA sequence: TGCAGTGCTAGAGGAGGACTAGCGGGAGCAAACGGGGAGCTGTTTTTT. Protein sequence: CSARGGLAGANGELFF.

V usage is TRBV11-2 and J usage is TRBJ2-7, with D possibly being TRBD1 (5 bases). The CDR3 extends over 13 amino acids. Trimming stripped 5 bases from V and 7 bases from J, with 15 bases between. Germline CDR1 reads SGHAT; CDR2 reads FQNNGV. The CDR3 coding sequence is TGTGCCAGCAGCCAGGGCTCTAGAGAAGAGCAGTACTTC. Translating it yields CASSQGSREEQYF.

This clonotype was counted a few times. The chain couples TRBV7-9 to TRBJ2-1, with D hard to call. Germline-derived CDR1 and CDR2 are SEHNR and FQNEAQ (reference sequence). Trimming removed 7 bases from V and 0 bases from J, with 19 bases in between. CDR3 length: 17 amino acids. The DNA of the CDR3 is TGTGCCAGCAACAAAAGGATCATGGGAAGCTCCTACAATGAGCAGTTCTTC. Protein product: CASNKRIMGSSYNEQFF.

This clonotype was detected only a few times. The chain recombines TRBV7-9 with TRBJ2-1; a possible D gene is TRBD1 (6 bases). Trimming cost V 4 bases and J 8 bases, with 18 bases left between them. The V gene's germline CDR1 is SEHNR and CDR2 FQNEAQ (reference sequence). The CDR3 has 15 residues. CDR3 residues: CASSSPGLQGHEQFF. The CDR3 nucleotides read TGTGCCAGCAGCTCGCCTGGGTTACAGGGCCATGAGCAGTTCTTC. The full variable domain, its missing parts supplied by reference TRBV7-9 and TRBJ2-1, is DTGVSQNPRHKITKRGQNVTFRCDPISEHNRLYWYRQTLGQGPEFLTYFQNEAQLEKSRLLSDRFSAERPKGSFSTLEIQRTEQGDSAMYLCASSSPGLQGHEQFFGPGTRLTVL.

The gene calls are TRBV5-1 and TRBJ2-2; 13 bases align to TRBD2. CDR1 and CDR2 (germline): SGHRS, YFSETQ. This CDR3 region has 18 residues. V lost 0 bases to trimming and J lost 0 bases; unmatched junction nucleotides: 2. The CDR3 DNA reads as TGCGCCAGCAGCTTGGGACTAGCGGGAGGAGCGAACACCGGGGAGCTGTTTTTT. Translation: CASSLGLAGGANTGELFF.

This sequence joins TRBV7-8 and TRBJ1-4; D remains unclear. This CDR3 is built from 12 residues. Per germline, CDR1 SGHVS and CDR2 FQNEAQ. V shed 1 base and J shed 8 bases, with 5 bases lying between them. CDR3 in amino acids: CASSLESEKLFF. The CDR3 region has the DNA TGTGCCAGCAGCTTAGAGTCCGAAAAACTGTTTTTT.

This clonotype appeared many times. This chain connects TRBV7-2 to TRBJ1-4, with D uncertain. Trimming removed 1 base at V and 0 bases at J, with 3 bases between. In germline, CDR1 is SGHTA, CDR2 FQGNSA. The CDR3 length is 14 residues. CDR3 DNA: TGTGCCAGCAGCTTAGGCTCAACTAATGAAAAACTGTTTTTT. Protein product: CASSLGSTNEKLFF.

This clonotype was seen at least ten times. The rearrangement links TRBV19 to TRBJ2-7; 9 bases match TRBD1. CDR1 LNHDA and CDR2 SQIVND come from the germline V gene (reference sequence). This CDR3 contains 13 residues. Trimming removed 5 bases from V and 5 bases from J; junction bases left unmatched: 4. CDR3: CASSLRTGDEQYF. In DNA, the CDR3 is TGTGCCAGTAGTCTACGGACAGGGGACGAGCAGTACTTC. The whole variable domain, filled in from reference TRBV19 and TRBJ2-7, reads DGGITQSPKYLFRKEGQNVTLSCEQNLNHDAMYWYRQDPGQGLRLIYYSQIVNDFQKGDIAEGYSVSREKKESFPLTVTSAQKNPTAFYLCASSLRTGDEQYFGPGTRLTVT.

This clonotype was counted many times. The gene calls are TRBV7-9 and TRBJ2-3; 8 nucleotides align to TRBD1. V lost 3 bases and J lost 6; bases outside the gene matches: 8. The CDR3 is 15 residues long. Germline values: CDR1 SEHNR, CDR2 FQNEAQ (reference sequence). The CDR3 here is CASSFLTNRGDTQYF. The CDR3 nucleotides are TGTGCCAGCAGCTTCCTGACGAACAGGGGGGATACGCAGTATTTT.

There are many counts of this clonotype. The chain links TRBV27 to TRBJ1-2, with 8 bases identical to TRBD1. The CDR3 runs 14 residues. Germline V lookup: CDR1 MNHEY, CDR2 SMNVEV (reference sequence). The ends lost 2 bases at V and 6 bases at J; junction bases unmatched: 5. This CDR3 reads CASSLRGGQDGYTF. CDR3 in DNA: TGTGCCAGCAGTTTAAGGGGGGGACAGGATGGCTACACCTTC.

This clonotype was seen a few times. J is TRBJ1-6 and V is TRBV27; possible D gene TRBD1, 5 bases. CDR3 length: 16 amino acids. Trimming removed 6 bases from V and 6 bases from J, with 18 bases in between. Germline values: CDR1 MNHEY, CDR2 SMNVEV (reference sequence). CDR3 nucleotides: TGTGCCAGCAGCCTGCACCGCTGGGGCTCTAATTCACCCCTCCACTTT. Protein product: CASSLHRWGSNSPLHF.

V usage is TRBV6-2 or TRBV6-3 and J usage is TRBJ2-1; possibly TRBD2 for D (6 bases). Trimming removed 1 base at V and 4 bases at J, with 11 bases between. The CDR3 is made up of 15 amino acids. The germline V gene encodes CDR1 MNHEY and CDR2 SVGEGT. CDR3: CASSYYPGTYNEQFF. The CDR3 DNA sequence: TGTGCCAGCAGTTACTACCCTGGGACTTACAATGAGCAGTTCTTC.

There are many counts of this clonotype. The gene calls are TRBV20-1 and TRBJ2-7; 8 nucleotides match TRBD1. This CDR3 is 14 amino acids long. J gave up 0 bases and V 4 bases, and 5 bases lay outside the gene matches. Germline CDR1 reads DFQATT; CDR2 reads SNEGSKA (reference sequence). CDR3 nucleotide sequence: TGCAGTGCTATGTCGGGACAGGACTCCTACGAGCAGTACTTC. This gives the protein CSAMSGQDSYEQYF.

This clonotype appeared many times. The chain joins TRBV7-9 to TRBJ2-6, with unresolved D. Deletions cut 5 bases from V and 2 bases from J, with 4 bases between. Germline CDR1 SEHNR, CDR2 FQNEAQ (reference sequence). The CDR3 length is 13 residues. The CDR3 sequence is CASSRTGANVLTF. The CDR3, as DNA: TGTGCCAGCAGCCGTACTGGGGCCAACGTCCTGACTTTC.

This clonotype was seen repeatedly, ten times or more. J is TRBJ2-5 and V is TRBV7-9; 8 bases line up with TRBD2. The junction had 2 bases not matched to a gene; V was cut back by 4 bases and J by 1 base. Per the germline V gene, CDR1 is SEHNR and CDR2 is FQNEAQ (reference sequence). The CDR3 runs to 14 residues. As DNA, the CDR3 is TGTGCCAGCAGCTGGACTAGCTCCCAAGAGACCCAGTACTTC. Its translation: CASSWTSSQETQYF. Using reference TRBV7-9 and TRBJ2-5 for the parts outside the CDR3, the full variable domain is DTGVSQNPRHKITKRGQNVTFRCDPISEHNRLYWYRQTLGQGPEFLTYFQNEAQLEKSRLLSDRFSAERPKGSFSTLEIQRTEQGDSAMYLCASSWTSSQETQYFGPGTRLLVL.

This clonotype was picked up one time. The CDR3 bases are TGTGCCAGCAGCCCGGACAGCTTTTACAATGAGCAGTTCTTC. Residues: CASSPDSFYNEQFF. The chain links TRBV7-9 to TRBJ2-1, with a weak D call TRBD1 (6 bases). The ends were cut back, 5 bases at V and 4 bases at J, with 12 bases in the middle. CDR1 SEHNR and CDR2 FQNEAQ come from the germline V gene (reference sequence). The CDR3 extends over 14 amino acids.

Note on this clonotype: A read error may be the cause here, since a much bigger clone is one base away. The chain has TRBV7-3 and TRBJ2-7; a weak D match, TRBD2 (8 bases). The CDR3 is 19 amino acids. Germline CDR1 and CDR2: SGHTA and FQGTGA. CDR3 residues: CASSLRQGGLLAEAYGQYF. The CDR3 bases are TGTGCCAGCAGCCTCCGGCAGGGGGGGCTACTAGCGGAAGCCTACGGGCAGTACTTC. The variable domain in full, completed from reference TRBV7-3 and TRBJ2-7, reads GAGVSQTPSNKVTEKGKYVELRCDPISGHTALYWYRQSLGQGPEFLIYFQGTGAADDSGLPNDRFFAVRPEGSVSTLKIQRTERGDSAVYLCASSLRQGGLLAEAYGQYFGPGTRLTVT.

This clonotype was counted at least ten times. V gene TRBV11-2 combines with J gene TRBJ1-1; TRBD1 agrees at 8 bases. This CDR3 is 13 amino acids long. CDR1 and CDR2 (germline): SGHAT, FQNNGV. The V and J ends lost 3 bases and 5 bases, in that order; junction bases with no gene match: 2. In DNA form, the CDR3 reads TGTGCCAGCAGCTTCCGACAGGGGACTGAAGCTTTCTTT. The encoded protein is CASSFRQGTEAFF.

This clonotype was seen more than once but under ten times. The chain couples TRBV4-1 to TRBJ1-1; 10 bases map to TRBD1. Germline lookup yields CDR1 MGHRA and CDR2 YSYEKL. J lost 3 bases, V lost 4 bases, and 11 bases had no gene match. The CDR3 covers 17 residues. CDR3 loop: CASSLSGQGSLDTEAFF. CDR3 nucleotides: TGCGCCAGCAGCCTTTCGGGACAGGGGAGTTTGGACACTGAAGCTTTCTTT.

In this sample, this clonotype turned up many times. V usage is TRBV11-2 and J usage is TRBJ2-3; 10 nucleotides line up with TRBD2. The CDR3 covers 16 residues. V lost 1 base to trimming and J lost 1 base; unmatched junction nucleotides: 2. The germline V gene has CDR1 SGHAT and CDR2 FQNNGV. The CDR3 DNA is TGTGCCAGCAGCTTAGTTGGGACTAGCGGCACAGATACGCAGTATTTT. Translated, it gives CASSLVGTSGTDTQYF.

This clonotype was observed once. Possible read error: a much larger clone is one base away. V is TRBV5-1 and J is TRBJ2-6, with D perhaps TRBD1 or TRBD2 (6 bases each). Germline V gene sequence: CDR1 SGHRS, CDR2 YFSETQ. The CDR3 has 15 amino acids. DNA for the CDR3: TGCGCCAGCAGTAGGGGGGCCCCTGGGGCCAACATCCTGACTTTC. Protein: CASSRGAPGANILTF.

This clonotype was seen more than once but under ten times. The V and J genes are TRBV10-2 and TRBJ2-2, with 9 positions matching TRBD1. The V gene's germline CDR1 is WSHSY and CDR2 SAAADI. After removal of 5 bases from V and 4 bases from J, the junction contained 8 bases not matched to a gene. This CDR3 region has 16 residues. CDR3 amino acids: CASSTRTGEGTGELFF. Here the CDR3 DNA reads TGCGCCAGCAGTACCAGGACAGGGGAAGGCACCGGGGAGCTGTTTTTT.

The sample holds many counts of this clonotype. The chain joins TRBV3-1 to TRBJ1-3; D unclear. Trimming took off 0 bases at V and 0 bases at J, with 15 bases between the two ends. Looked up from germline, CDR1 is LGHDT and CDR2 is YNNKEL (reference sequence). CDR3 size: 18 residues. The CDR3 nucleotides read TGTGCCAGCAGCCAAGAGGTGGGGATTCTAGGCTCTGGAAACACCATATATTTT. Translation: CASSQEVGILGSGNTIYF.

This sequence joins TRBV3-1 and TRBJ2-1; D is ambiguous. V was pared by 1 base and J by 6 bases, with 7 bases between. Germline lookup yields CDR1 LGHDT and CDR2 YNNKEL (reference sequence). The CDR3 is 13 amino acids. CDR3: CASSQVNFNEQFF. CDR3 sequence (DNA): TGTGCCAGCAGCCAAGTAAATTTCAATGAGCAGTTCTTC.

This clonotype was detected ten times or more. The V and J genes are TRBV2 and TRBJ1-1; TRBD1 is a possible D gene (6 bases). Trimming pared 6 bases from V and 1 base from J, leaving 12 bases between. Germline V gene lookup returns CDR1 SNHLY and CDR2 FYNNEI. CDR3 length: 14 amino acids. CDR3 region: CASRRGAENTEAFF. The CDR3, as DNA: TGTGCCAGCAGGAGGGGGGCAGAGAACACTGAAGCTTTCTTT.

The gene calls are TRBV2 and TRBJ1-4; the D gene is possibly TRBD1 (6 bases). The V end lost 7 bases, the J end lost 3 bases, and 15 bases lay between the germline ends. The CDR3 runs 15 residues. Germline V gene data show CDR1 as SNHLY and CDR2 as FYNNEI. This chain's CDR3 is CASISGRTANEKLFF. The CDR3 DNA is TGTGCCAGCATCTCAGGAAGGACAGCTAATGAAAAACTGTTTTTT.